The 20 T cell receptor beta chains below come from one sample, sequenced in a study of cytomegalovirus exposure and HLA in healthy donors. It was with 60 Vbeta and 13 Jbeta primers that the PCR ran. Measured with immunoSEQ multiplex PCR; TCRdb has only the in-frame clones, and not every one. The table for this sample gives some 60,000 clones. Input material: PBMCs. The source of these receptors is a male donor in good health and CMV-seronegative.

The chain joins TRBV5-6 to TRBJ2-7, with 8 bases that match TRBD2. Germline-derived CDR1 and CDR2 are SGHDT and YYEEEE. This CDR3 is built from 14 residues. The J segment lost 0 bases and the V segment lost 7 bases, leaving 6 bases of the junction unmatched. The CDR3 is CASGSGGSSYEQYF. In DNA, the CDR3 is TGTGCCAGCGGGTCGGGAGGGAGCTCCTACGAGCAGTACTTC.

The chain has TRBV2 and TRBJ2-1; D unresolved. The CDR3 is 13 residues long. From germline, CDR1 is SNHLY and CDR2 FYNNEI. V was shortened by 7 bases and J by 4 bases, with 11 bases between the two germline ends. CDR3 loop: CASTPLGYNEQFF. In nucleotides, the CDR3 is TGTGCCAGCACCCCACTCGGGTACAATGAGCAGTTCTTC.

The V call is TRBV5-6, the J call TRBJ2-7; 10 bases map to TRBD2. Trimming at V came to 2 bases and at J to 3 bases, leaving 2 bases not matched to a gene. Germline-derived CDR1 and CDR2 are SGHDT and YYEEEE. This CDR3 is 14 amino acids long. The DNA for the CDR3 is TGTGCCAGCAGCTTAGCGGGAGGGGTCTACGAGCAGTACTTC. Translation gives CASSLAGGVYEQYF. Together with reference TRBV5-6 and TRBJ2-7, the CDR3 gives the full variable domain: DAGVTQSPTHLIKTRGQQVTLRCSPKSGHDTVSWYQQALGQGPQFIFQYYEEEERQRGNFPDRFSGHQFPNYSSELNVNALLLGDSALYLCASSLAGGVYEQYFGPGTRLTVT.

For this clone: Other DNA sequences within the sample encode an identical CDR3. The genes are TRBV9 and TRBJ2-7, with TRBD2 identical over 10 bases. The length of the CDR3 is 15 residues. Trimming at V came to 0 bases and at J to 3 bases, leaving 3 bases not matched to a gene. Germline V gene lookup returns CDR1 SGDLS and CDR2 YYNGEE. DNA for the CDR3: TGTGCCAGCAGCGTAGACCCTAGCGGGAGCTACGAGCAGTACTTC. Translating it yields CASSVDPSGSYEQYF. The variable domain in full, completed from reference TRBV9 and TRBJ2-7, reads DSGVTQTPKHLITATGQRVTLRCSPRSGDLSVYWYQQSLDQGLQFLIQYYNGEERAKGNILERFSAQQFPDLHSELNLSSLELGDSALYFCASSVDPSGSYEQYFGPGTRLTVT.

The V and J genes are TRBV4-3 and TRBJ2-1; no clear D. CDR3 size: 15 residues. Germline values: CDR1 LGHNA, CDR2 YSLEER. The germline V and J ends were trimmed by 0 bases and 7 bases, with 13 bases remaining between them. As DNA, the CDR3 is TGCGCCAGCAGCCAAGATGGGCTGCCAAGGAATGAGCAGTTCTTC. It codes for CASSQDGLPRNEQFF.

This chain joins TRBV7-3 and TRBJ2-6; TRBD2 matches 7 bases. After removal of 5 bases from V and 2 bases from J, the junction contained 6 bases not matched to a gene. Germline V gene data show CDR1 as SGHTA and CDR2 as FQGTGA. The CDR3 runs to 16 residues. CDR3 region: CASSAKTSTGANVLTF. The CDR3, as DNA: TGTGCCAGCAGCGCCAAGACTAGCACTGGGGCCAACGTCCTGACTTTC. The entire variable domain, with the rest obtained from reference TRBV7-3 and TRBJ2-6, is as follows: GAGVSQTPSNKVTEKGKYVELRCDPISGHTALYWYRQSLGQGPEFLIYFQGTGAADDSGLPNDRFFAVRPEGSVSTLKIQRTERGDSAVYLCASSAKTSTGANVLTFGAGSRLTVL.

This chain joins TRBV9 and TRBJ1-3; a possible D gene is TRBD1 (5 bases). The V and J ends lost 0 bases and 0 bases respectively, with 10 bases between them. The V gene's germline CDR1 is SGDLS and CDR2 YYNGEE. This CDR3 comprises 16 residues. CDR3 residues: CASSVAHRLSGNTIYF. As DNA, the CDR3 is TGTGCCAGCAGCGTAGCTCACAGGCTCTCTGGAAACACCATATATTTT. Combining the CDR3 with reference TRBV9 and TRBJ1-3 gives the whole variable domain DSGVTQTPKHLITATGQRVTLRCSPRSGDLSVYWYQQSLDQGLQFLIQYYNGEERAKGNILERFSAQQFPDLHSELNLSSLELGDSALYFCASSVAHRLSGNTIYFGEGSWLTVV.

CDR3 sequence (DNA): TGTGCCAGCAGCTTTCAACCAGGGGGCGCGGCTGAAGCTTTCTTT. Amino acids: CASSFQPGGAAEAFF. V usage is TRBV11-2 and J usage is TRBJ1-1; 8 positions match TRBD1. Germline CDR1 reads SGHAT; CDR2 reads FQNNGV. The CDR3 sequence is 15 residues long. With V trimmed by 3 bases and J by 6 bases, 9 bases remained unmatched.

The chain uses TRBV5-1 and TRBJ2-1, with TRBD1 matching 9 bases. Looked up from germline, CDR1 is SGHRS and CDR2 is YFSETQ. Losses at the gene ends were 4 bases for V and 4 bases for J; bases not matched to a gene: 6. This CDR3 contains 15 residues. DNA of the CDR3: TGCGCCAGCAGCGTCCGGGACAGGGCGTACAATGAGCAGTTCTTC. Amino acids: CASSVRDRAYNEQFF.

This rearrangement joins TRBV19 to TRBJ2-2, with unresolved D. V shed 4 bases and J shed 4 bases, with 10 bases lying between them. The germline V gene has CDR1 LNHDA and CDR2 SQIVND (reference sequence). The CDR3 covers 14 residues. CDR3: CASSRAQLTGELFF. DNA for the CDR3: TGTGCCAGTAGTAGAGCACAGCTCACCGGGGAGCTGTTTTTT.

This sequence joins TRBV9 and TRBJ2-7, with a possible D match to TRBD2 (6 bases). With 1 base removed from V and 0 bases from J, the gap between germline ends came to 14 bases. Per the germline V gene, CDR1 is SGDLS and CDR2 is YYNGEE. The CDR3 loop spans 16 amino acids. CDR3 in amino acids: CASSVNALANSYEQYF. CDR3 nucleotides: TGTGCCAGCAGCGTAAACGCGCTAGCGAACTCCTACGAGCAGTACTTC. The whole variable domain, remainder taken from reference TRBV9 and TRBJ2-7, is DSGVTQTPKHLITATGQRVTLRCSPRSGDLSVYWYQQSLDQGLQFLIQYYNGEERAKGNILERFSAQQFPDLHSELNLSSLELGDSALYFCASSVNALANSYEQYFGPGTRLTVT.

CDR3 nucleotide sequence: TGTGCCAGCAGTCCCGTCACAGGGTCCGGGGAGCTGTTTTTT. Amino acid sequence: CASSPVTGSGELFF. This chain links TRBV6-4 with TRBJ2-2; D is possibly TRBD1 (6 bases). CDR3 length equals 14 residues. Per the germline V gene, CDR1 is MRHNA and CDR2 is SNTAGT. Trimming pared 5 bases from V and 6 bases from J, leaving 13 bases between.

This chain connects TRBV5-6 to TRBJ1-5; tentatively, D is TRBD1 (5 bases). Germline-derived CDR1 and CDR2 are SGHDT and YYEEEE. Trimming cost V 4 bases and J 3 bases, with 11 bases left between them. The CDR3 runs 14 residues. The CDR3 DNA sequence: TGTGCCAGCAGCGGGGGGTTAAACAATCAGCCCCAGCATTTT. Residues: CASSGGLNNQPQHF.

This sequence joins TRBV11-2 and TRBJ1-1; 8 nucleotides match TRBD1. CDR1 is SGHAT and CDR2 is FQNNGV in the germline V gene. V shed 7 bases, J shed 0 bases, and the junction held 7 bases outside the gene matches. The CDR3 covers 15 residues. The DNA of the CDR3 is TGTGCCAGCAATCAGGGGGCTAGAGTGAACACTGAAGCTTTCTTT. It yields the protein CASNQGARVNTEAFF.

The rearrangement links TRBV5-6 to TRBJ2-3; 7 bases match TRBD2. The V and J ends lost 0 bases and 2 bases, in that order; junction bases with no gene match: 6. The CDR3 spans 16 residues. Per the germline V gene, CDR1 is SGHDT and CDR2 is YYEEEE. CDR3 sequence reads: CASSLGLAVLTDTQYF. The DNA for the CDR3 is TGTGCCAGCAGCTTGGGCCTAGCGGTACTCACAGATACGCAGTATTTT.

This chain joins TRBV18 and TRBJ1-2, with D perhaps matching TRBD1 (5 bases). The CDR3 has 12 amino acids. Germline V gives CDR1 KGHSH, CDR2 LQKENI. V gave up 5 bases and J gave up 4 bases, with 8 bases separating them. The CDR3 nucleotides are TGTGCCAGCTCATCAGGGTCCTATGGCTACACCTTC. Residues: CASSSGSYGYTF.

The chain uses TRBV10-3 and TRBJ1-1, with a possible D match to TRBD1 (5 bases). CDR1 and CDR2 from the germline V gene are ENHRY and SYGVKD. The CDR3 loop spans 13 amino acids. V lost 4 bases, J lost 1 base, and 7 bases lay in between. CDR3 sequence: CAISATGNTEAFF. Written as DNA, the CDR3 is TGTGCCATCAGTGCTACAGGGAACACTGAAGCTTTCTTT.

The chain combines TRBV2 with TRBJ2-1, with 9 bases that match TRBD1. J lost 5 bases, V lost 9 bases, and 23 bases had no gene match. Germline values: CDR1 SNHLY, CDR2 FYNNEI. The CDR3 consists of 19 residues. CDR3 bases: TGTGCCAGAAAAGTAGGCGTCGGGACAGGGAGTAGTGGGGACAATGAGCAGTTCTTC. Amino acids: CARKVGVGTGSSGDNEQFF.

The chain uses TRBV7-9 and TRBJ1-1, with a tentative D call TRBD1 (5 bases). Germline loops: CDR1 SEHNR, CDR2 FQNEAQ (reference sequence). The CDR3 has 13 residues. Trimming stripped 5 bases from V and 6 bases from J, with 13 bases between. The CDR3 DNA is TGTGCCAGCAGCCTACCAGGGTCTCCTGAAGCTTTCTTT. It yields the protein CASSLPGSPEAFF.

Remarks on this clone: The junction departs from the called germline gene at one end, perhaps through a read error. This chain connects TRBV20-1 to TRBJ2-7, with D maybe TRBD2 (5 bases). CDR3 length: 11 amino acids. Germline V gene sequence: CDR1 DFQATT, CDR2 SNEGSKA (reference sequence). The DNA of the CDR3 is TGCAGTGCCTCAAAAGACTACGAGCAGTCCTTC. This sequence encodes CSASKDYEQSF.